This TCR beta chain came from a study of T cells in tuberculosis. CDR1 SGHTS and CDR2 YDEGEE come from the germline V gene. V was pared by 4 bases and J by 1 base, with 20 bases between. This CDR3 contains 17 residues. Sequencing was performed with immunoSEQ multiplex PCR; in TCRdb, only in-frame clones are kept and a portion is missing. The sample holds roughly 44,000 clones, about 95% seen once. The specimen sequenced was PBMCs. The TCR originated in a donor aged 10 to 29 with latent tuberculosis or without tuberculosis infection. The V call is TRBV5-8, the J call TRBJ1-1, with D perhaps TRBD1 (5 bases). The CDR3 region is CASSLGGSGIGNTEAFF. The CDR3 DNA sequence: TGTGCCAGCAGCCTTGGGGGGTCAGGCATTGGGAACACTGAAGCTTTCTTT.